A selection of T cell receptor beta chains follows, all from one sample in a study of cytomegalovirus exposure and HLA in healthy donors. The method was immunoSEQ multiplex PCR; TCRdb's version includes in-frame clones alone and lacks a portion of them. The sample lists about 150,000 clones, around two thirds occurring once. Material for sequencing was PBMCs. The receptors originated from a young man in good health and CMV-seropositive. Both conserved end residues are trimmed from each CDR3. The order of the fields is V gene, CDR3 protein.

V gene: TRBV6-7; CDR3 protein: ASSYSGPREAYNEKLF
V gene: TRBV5-6; CDR3 protein: ASSLFDRPYEQY
V gene: TRBV27; CDR3 protein: ASSRSGANVLT
V gene: TRBV29-1; CDR3 protein: SVRTVAVNEKLF
V gene: TRBV6-5; CDR3 protein: ASSRIVGQLGYT
V gene: TRBV29-1; CDR3 protein: SVEDGKQTGEQY
V gene: TRBV20-1; CDR3 protein: SAGTGGEQY
V gene: TRBV28; CDR3 protein: ASSVPFTGGAEAF
V gene: TRBV28; CDR3 protein: ASSFVTGGTDTQY
V gene: TRBV2; CDR3 protein: ASSESGTVNEQF
V gene: TRBV2; CDR3 protein: ASSEVGGAGNTIY
V gene: TRBV28; CDR3 protein: ASSSSLRLSYNEQF
V gene: TRBV28; CDR3 protein: ASSLSQANTEAF
V gene: TRBV4-1; CDR3 protein: ASSHRPSTEAF
V gene: TRBV4-2; CDR3 protein: ASSQVQEGRRY
V gene: TRBV9; CDR3 protein: ASSAGTGAGNQPQH
V gene: TRBV7-2; CDR3 protein: ASSDRGRGRDQPQH
V gene: TRBV5-1; CDR3 protein: ASTFQGSYEQY
V gene: TRBV7-9; CDR3 protein: ASSSLGQGDWNEQF
V gene: TRBV5-8; CDR3 protein: ASSLDSYQPQH
V gene: TRBV7-9; CDR3 protein: ASSQVAGAYNEQF
V gene: TRBV9; CDR3 protein: ASSPGEGANTGELF
V gene: TRBV5-1; CDR3 protein: ASSGGQGNEKLF
V gene: TRBV29-1; CDR3 protein: SALFRTSGRLTDTQY
V gene: TRBV6-5; CDR3 protein: ASSSGRVTAKNIQY
V gene: TRBV15; CDR3 protein: ATEDLTGRNEQF